This TCR beta chain was obtained from a study of CD8 T cells in Susac syndrome (dated by TCRdb to about 2019). In terms of the full investigation: Whether CD8+ T cell activation and differentiation in Susac syndrome was antigen driven was tested using repertoire sequencing. Clonality of the CD8+ T cell repertoire was compared between about a dozen healthy donors, roughly 14 Susac syndrome patients and under 16 multiple sclerosis patients. Here is what the overall study found, with its caveats: The number of individuals in the TCR sequencing and HLA analysis was recognized as being relatively small.

Peripheral blood CD8+ and CD4+ T cells from healthy donors, Susac syndrome patients and multiple sclerosis patients were profiled by high-throughput TCR beta sequencing. Multiple sclerosis controls were treatment-naive patients with stable or active relapsing-remitting disease fulfilling revised McDonald criteria. Bulk CD8+ and CD4+ T cells were purified by magnetic negative isolation, while CD8+ TEMRA cells were enriched using FACS. Blood was collected in EDTA tubes and processed within 24 hours, with PBMCs isolated through density gradient centrifugation. PBMCs destined for TCR sequencing were cryopreserved in liquid nitrogen and later thawed in a 37 °C water bath. A purity of at least 90% was achieved for sorted or isolated CD4+, CD8+ and CD8+ TEMRA cells. RNA was extracted using the RNeasy kit, and roughly 0.5 to 1 ug of the RNA was reverse transcribed with random hexamers. TCR beta CDR3 regions were amplified with the immunoSEQ multiplex PCR assay covering 54 Vbeta and 13 Jbeta segments. Bias from PCR amplification was corrected by using a synthetic template baseline for primer optimization and for computational correction. The authors processed their data as follows. Reads were annotated to V, D and J genes per IMGT and analyzed with immunoSEQ Analyzer, keeping only productive sequences. To calculate clonality, Shannon entropy was normalized by log2 of the number of productive unique sequences and then subtracted from one. For each patient and control, public and private clones were evaluated among the 100 most prevalent clones. Susac-specific clones were defined as absent from healthy and MS cohorts, around 970 published viral clones and other ImmuneACCESS disease sequences. TCRdb reprocessed the public reads (quality trimming at Q25 with fastp, clone calling with MiXCR) and kept in-frame beta chains. Rows matching on CDR3 protein sequence are summarized as one entry with the most common DNA and genes. TCRdb, not the original authors, processed these V and J calls. The sample table contains about 130,000 distinct CDR3 sequences; only one count was recorded for just over 90% of them. The ten most abundant clones make up over 0.3% of the sample.

From the germline V gene, CDR1 is SNHLY and CDR2 is FYNNEI. The germline ends are 11 bases apart after V is trimmed by 4 bases and J by 5 bases. The CDR3 measures 13 amino acids from cysteine to phenylalanine. Kept here is only the CDR3 DNA, which spans 39 bases and is read in frame from base 1. On this clonotype: No cognate antigen has been identified for it. Base qualities are not recorded, but no much larger clone differs from it by a single base.

The sequence came from a human donor with multiple sclerosis. Sequenced input: CD8+ T cells from PBMCs. The rearrangement joined TRBV2 to TRBJ1-2, with the D gene too uncertain to name. The nucleotides are TGTGCCAGCAGTGCCCCGTCCCTGTATGGCTACACCTTC. This translates into CASSAPSLYGYTF.